The 25 T cell receptor beta chains in this list originate from one sample, sequenced in a study of T cell responses to AZD1222 COVID-19 vaccine. Using immunoSEQ multiplex PCR, the repertoire was profiled, and TCRdb retains in-frame clones only, with some absent. The table includes tens of thousands of clones, about nine tenths detected once. This specimen consisted of peripheral blood, obtained 28 days after the second AZD1222 dose. These receptors were taken from an adult who received the AZD1222 COVID-19 vaccine.

The chain carries TRBV27 and TRBJ1-5, with D maybe TRBD1 (6 bases). The V and J ends lost 5 bases and 5 bases respectively, with 10 bases between them. Per the germline V gene, CDR1 is MNHEY and CDR2 is SMNVEV (reference sequence). The CDR3 length is 13 residues. CDR3 amino acids: CASSTGLDQPQHF. CDR3 coding DNA: TGTGCCAGCAGTACAGGGTTGGATCAGCCCCAGCATTTT.

This clone occurred a few times. The chain links TRBV29-1 to TRBJ2-2, with TRBD2 matching 14 bases. The CDR3 covers 16 residues. V shed 8 bases and J 5 bases; nucleotides not matched to a gene: 10. Germline V gives CDR1 SQVTM, CDR2 ANQGSEA. Here the CDR3 reads CSSWGTSGSSTGELFF. CDR3 DNA: TGCAGCTCTTGGGGGACTAGCGGGAGTAGTACCGGGGAGCTGTTTTTT.

This clone was picked up one time. V usage is TRBV7-2 and J usage is TRBJ1-4; D call uncertain. The CDR3 is 15 amino acids. CDR1 and CDR2 from the germline V gene are SGHTA and FQGNSA. V shed 1 base and J shed 7 bases, with 13 bases lying between them. CDR3 region: CASSLVRVGVEKLFF. CDR3 DNA sequence: TGTGCCAGCAGCTTAGTGAGGGTCGGTGTTGAAAAACTGTTTTTT.

The chain has TRBV3-1 (or the pseudogene TRBV3-2) and TRBJ2-2; 8 bases map to TRBD1. The germline V gene encodes CDR1 LGHDT and CDR2 YNNKEL (reference sequence). Losses at the gene ends were 3 bases for V and 0 bases for J; bases not matched to a gene: 12. The CDR3 is made up of 19 amino acids. The CDR3 DNA is TGTGCCAGCAGCCACAACTCCCAGGGGGCGTGGTCGAACACCGGGGAGCTGTTTTTT. Residues: CASSHNSQGAWSNTGELFF.

CDR3 in DNA: TGTGCCAGCAGCTTAGCGCCCTCAACTAGCGGGAGTCTCTCCTACGAGCAGTACTTC. Translating it yields CASSLAPSTSGSLSYEQYF. The chain has TRBV7-2 and TRBJ2-7; TRBD2 aligns across 11 bases. The length of the CDR3 is 19 residues. V was clipped by 0 bases and J by 0 bases; unmatched bases: 10. Germline lookup yields CDR1 SGHTA and CDR2 FQGNSA.

The chain couples TRBV5-6 to TRBJ2-5; D not certain. Germline assignment: CDR1 SGHDT and CDR2 YYEEEE. This CDR3 region has 15 residues. Trimming pared 1 base from V and 2 bases from J, leaving 12 bases between. CDR3 DNA sequence: TGTGCCAGCAGCTTGTTTCCAGGCCATCAAGAGACCCAGTACTTC. This encodes CASSLFPGHQETQYF.

The chain carries TRBV18 and TRBJ1-4; the D gene is possibly TRBD1 (5 bases). From germline, CDR1 is KGHSH and CDR2 LQKENI. Trimming took off 5 bases at V and 8 bases at J, with 12 bases between the two ends. There are 13 residues in the CDR3. CDR3 DNA: TGTGCCAGCTCAGTACAGGAGAAAGAAAAACTGTTTTTT. The encoded protein is CASSVQEKEKLFF.

The chain recombines TRBV2 with TRBJ2-6; 10 bases are a match to TRBD1. CDR1 and CDR2 from the germline V gene are SNHLY and FYNNEI. This CDR3 has 16 amino acids. V gave up 6 bases and J gave up 2 bases; unmatched junction bases: 4. CDR3 region: CASRATGGAGANVLTF. The CDR3 DNA follows: TGTGCCAGCAGAGCGACAGGGGGCGCTGGGGCCAACGTCCTGACTTTC.

This chain uses TRBV7-8 with TRBJ1-5; no clear D gene. The germline V gene encodes CDR1 SGHVS and CDR2 FQNEAQ. Trimming left V 1 base short and J 0 bases short, with 10 bases between. The CDR3 consists of 16 residues. In nucleotides, the CDR3 is TGTGCCAGCAGCTTAGGGTCCTGGACTAGCAATCAGCCCCAGCATTTT. Protein sequence: CASSLGSWTSNQPQHF.

The chain uses TRBV27 and TRBJ2-2; possibly TRBD2 for D (6 bases). This CDR3 has 15 amino acids. From germline, CDR1 is MNHEY and CDR2 SMNVEV (reference sequence). The germline V and J ends were trimmed by 5 bases and 2 bases, with 12 bases remaining between them. The CDR3 DNA is TGTGCCAGCAGTCTGGGACTTTTAAACACCGGGGAGCTGTTTTTT. This sequence encodes CASSLGLLNTGELFF.

The chain recombines TRBV7-3 with TRBJ1-1, with D uncertain. The V end lost 2 bases, the J end lost 0 bases, and 10 bases lay between the germline ends. CDR1 and CDR2 (germline): SGHTA, FQGTGA. The CDR3 has 15 amino acids. The CDR3 sequence: CASSLGVGVNTEAFF. CDR3 sequence (DNA): TGTGCCAGCAGCTTAGGCGTGGGAGTGAACACTGAAGCTTTCTTT.

The chain uses TRBV20-1 and TRBJ2-1, with 7 nucleotides matching TRBD2. The germline gives CDR1 DFQATT, CDR2 SNEGSKA (reference sequence). This CDR3 is built from 14 residues. The ends lost 3 bases at V and 4 bases at J; junction bases unmatched: 6. CDR3 protein: CSASGQRDYNEQFF. The CDR3 DNA reads TGCAGTGCTAGTGGCCAGCGGGATTACAATGAGCAGTTCTTC.

The chain links TRBV6-6 to TRBJ1-1; a weak D match, TRBD1 (6 bases). Germline CDR1 MNHNY, CDR2 SVGAGI (reference sequence). The CDR3 is 17 residues long. With 6 bases removed from V and 0 bases from J, the gap between germline ends came to 20 bases. CDR3 in amino acids: CASSRLRAGQLNTEAFF. The CDR3 DNA is TGTGCCAGCAGCCGACTACGGGCTGGACAGTTGAACACTGAAGCTTTCTTT.

The chain links TRBV6-5 to TRBJ1-3; TRBD1 is a possible D gene (5 bases). Trimming cost V 0 bases and J 2 bases, with 5 bases left between them. Germline-derived CDR1 and CDR2 are MNHEY and SVGAGI. The CDR3 runs 14 residues. The chain's CDR3 is CASSYSTAGNTIYF. The DNA of the CDR3 is TGTGCCAGCAGTTACTCGACAGCTGGAAACACCATATATTTT.

The V call is TRBV7-2, the J call TRBJ2-1, with 8 bases identical to TRBD2. Germline V lookup: CDR1 SGHTA, CDR2 FQGNSA. The CDR3 loop spans 16 amino acids. Trimming cost V 3 bases and J 9 bases; bases outside gene matches: 13. CDR3 coding DNA: TGTGCCAGCAGCTTCTTAAGCGGGAGTACGGAGTTTGAGCAGTTCTTC. Translated: CASSFLSGSTEFEQFF.

The chain couples TRBV7-2 to TRBJ2-3; D call uncertain. The CDR3 covers 15 residues. The V gene lost 4 bases and the J gene lost 0 bases, with 11 bases spanning the gap. CDR1 SGHTA and CDR2 FQGNSA come from the germline V gene. CDR3 in amino acids: CASSSHVTSTDTQYF. The CDR3, as DNA: TGTGCCAGCAGCTCCCATGTTACTAGCACAGATACGCAGTATTTT.

The chain joins TRBV6-5 to TRBJ2-7; 10 bases match TRBD1. V lost 6 bases and J lost 5; bases outside the gene matches: 4. This CDR3 has 13 residues. CDR1 is MNHEY and CDR2 is SVGAGI in the germline V gene. CDR3 in DNA: TGTGCCAGCAGGCGGGACAGGGGCAACGAGCAGTACTTC. Encoded protein: CASRRDRGNEQYF.

The genes are TRBV6-2 or TRBV6-3 and TRBJ2-2; 12 bases fit TRBD2. V dropped 5 bases and J dropped 3; count of bases not matched to a gene: 13. This CDR3 has 19 residues. Germline V lookup: CDR1 MNHEY, CDR2 SVGEGT. This CDR3 reads CASSATSGRLRRDTGELFF. As DNA, the CDR3 is TGTGCCAGCAGTGCGACTAGCGGGAGACTTCGAAGGGACACCGGGGAGCTGTTTTTT.

The V gene is TRBV18, the J gene TRBJ1-2; D is unclear. The V gene lost 2 bases and the J gene lost 7 bases, with 11 bases spanning the gap. This CDR3 contains 13 residues. CDR1 and CDR2 from the germline V gene are KGHSH and LQKENI. The CDR3 DNA is TGTGCCAGCTCACCAGAAGGCGCCTCTGGCTACACCTTC. It specifies CASSPEGASGYTF.

This rearrangement joins TRBV12-3 or TRBV12-4 to TRBJ1-5; the D gene is possibly TRBD1 (6 bases). V lost 6 bases and J lost 4, with 10 bases in between. The CDR3 runs 13 residues. The CDR3: CASRGQQNQPQHF. CDR3 DNA sequence: TGTGCCAGCAGAGGACAGCAAAATCAGCCCCAGCATTTT.

The chain combines TRBV5-4 with TRBJ2-4, with D perhaps TRBD2 (6 bases). The CDR3 is made up of 19 amino acids. Trimming pared 4 bases from V and 0 bases from J, leaving 23 bases between. Germline V gene lookup returns CDR1 SGHNT and CDR2 YYREEE (reference sequence). CDR3 nucleotide sequence: TGTGCCAGCAGCCCGAGCCTACCTCTAGCGTCCCTAGCCAAAAACATTCAGTACTTC. It translates to CASSPSLPLASLAKNIQYF. The full variable domain, completed using reference TRBV5-4 and TRBJ2-4, is ETGVTQSPTHLIKTRGQQVTLRCSSQSGHNTVSWYQQALGQGPQFIFQYYREEENGRGNFPPRFSGLQFPNYSSELNVNALELDDSALYLCASSPSLPLASLAKNIQYFGAGTRLSVL.

V and J are TRBV19 and TRBJ2-3; possibly TRBD1 for D (6 bases). V shed 5 bases and J shed 1 base, with 13 bases lying between them. Germline loops: CDR1 LNHDA, CDR2 SQIVND (reference sequence). This CDR3 is built from 15 residues. CDR3 sequence (DNA): TGTGCCAGTAGTTTCACAGGGTTTGGCACAGATACGCAGTATTTT. Translation gives CASSFTGFGTDTQYF.

V usage is TRBV1 and J usage is TRBJ1-2; the D call in the table, TRBD1, was not verified against the DNA. TRBV1 is given as a pseudogene. The CDR3 extends over 17 amino acids. Here the CDR3 reads CTSSQWPGTGPNYGYTF. The CDR3 nucleotides read TGCACCAGCAGCCAATGGCCCGGGACAGGTCCTAACTATGGCTACACCTTC.

The rearrangement uses TRBV3-1 (or the pseudogene TRBV3-2) and TRBJ2-2, with TRBD2 matching over 7 bases. V lost 4 bases to trimming and J lost 7 bases; unmatched junction nucleotides: 6. Germline V gene data show CDR1 as LGHDT and CDR2 as YNNKEL (reference sequence). This CDR3 is built from 14 residues. CDR3 DNA: TGTGCCAGCAGCCCACTAGCGTCGGGCGGGGAGCTGTTTTTT. Its protein product is CASSPLASGGELFF.

The chain links TRBV6-5 to TRBJ2-7; D possibly corresponds to TRBD2 (6 bases). Trimming pared 6 bases from V and 5 bases from J, leaving 11 bases between. This CDR3 contains 12 residues. The germline V gene encodes CDR1 MNHEY and CDR2 SVGAGI. CDR3 sequence: CASSHRGNEQYF. CDR3 sequence (DNA): TGTGCCAGCAGCCACCGGGGGAACGAGCAGTACTTC.